This TCR beta chain was recovered during a study of blood T cells in healthy people across ages. Together with a sample-barcoded 5' primer, a J-beta primer mix was included in a second PCR lasting about 6 to 11 cycles. One entry per CDR3 protein results from TCRdb running MiXCR on the 5' RACE reads. Of about 1.4 million distinct CDR3 sequences listed, almost 60% are singletons. Isolated PBMCs totaled at least 7 million in each sample. This clonotype showed up just once. The CDR3 contains 16 residues. Germline CDR1 reads LNHDA; CDR2 reads SQIVND (reference sequence). V lost 0 bases and J 5 bases, leaving 13 bases between the germline ends.

The sequence was obtained from a man aged 18 to 35 in good health. The sequenced sample was blood. This sequence joins TRBV19 and TRBJ2-2; D tentatively reads TRBD1 or TRBD2 (5 bases each). CDR3 protein: CASSIDRTGRTGELFF. The CDR3 nucleotides read TGTGCCAGTAGTATAGATAGGACGGGGCGTACCGGGGAGCTGTTTTTT.